This T cell receptor beta chain was retrieved from a study of blood T cell repertoires in COVID-19. Across the whole study: Both acute and convalescent COVID-19 samples were obtained from the United States, Italy and Spain. PBMCs, B-cell-depleted T cells, or T cells provided the cDNA or gDNA that made up the material.

In the original analysis: Amplification with reference gene primers provided the estimates of nucleated cell counts. Sequencing used immunoSEQ multiplex PCR; TCRdb keeps in-frame clones, though not all of them. From that table come the V and J calls and clone size; the DNA was used to work out D and trimming. Of some 250,000 clones in the sample, around three quarters were seen once. There are 17 residues in the CDR3. With 6 bases removed from V and 4 bases from J, the gap between germline ends came to 22 bases. Germline V CDR1 and CDR2: MDHEN, SYDVKM. Sequencing was done on a sample of peripheral blood. This receptor was obtained from a woman of 80 years or more with acute or convalescent COVID-19. J is TRBJ1-3 and V is TRBV28; D possibly corresponds to TRBD1 (6 bases). CDR3 coding DNA: TGTGCCAGCAGCCCAATAGGGGAAGCAAGGGGGGGAAACACCATATATTTT. Amino acid sequence: CASSPIGEARGGNTIYF.